This is a list of T cell receptor beta chains from one sample in a study of CD8+ T cells in alopecia areata. Profiling relied on immunoSEQ multiplex PCR, and the TCRdb table lists in-frame clones only, not all of them. The sample contains fewer than 150,000 clones, roughly 56% of which appear only once. The specimen comprised CD4+ T cells sorted from blood, sampled at week 24, from a patient treated with tofacitinib. These receptors originate from a human donor with alopecia areata. Each CDR3 is given with its conserved first and last residue.

>TRBJ1-2|TRBV7-8
CASSLRHAGPGYGYTF
>TRBJ2-4|TRBV4-1
CASAPSRGGGAAKNIQYF
>TRBJ2-2|TRBV7-9
CASSWGAGSTGELFF
>TRBJ1-2|TRBV29-1
CSVEGARESGGYTF
>TRBJ1-2|TRBV29-1
CSVRWQGDGYTF
>TRBJ2-1|TRBV5-1
CASSSAAGRANEQFF
>TRBJ2-2|TRBV29-1
CSVGRSLLAGELFF
>TRBJ1-1|TRBV19
CASKRNTEAFF
>TRBJ2-3|TRBV6-5
CASGPGGGGADTQYF
>TRBJ2-5|TRBV14
CASSRVDGQETQYF
>TRBJ2-3|TRBV19
CASGDSGADTQYF
>TRBJ2-7|TRBV6-5
CASSHPLRGQYF
>TRBJ2-5|TRBV5-1
CASSVGLAMETQYF
>TRBJ1-4|TRBV25-1
CASSDPGRGNEKLFF
>TRBJ1-1|TRBV10-3
CAITTDGLNTEAFF
>TRBJ2-1|TRBV30
CAWSSLNEQFF
>TRBJ2-5|TRBV5-1
CASSSRGAQETQYF
>TRBJ2-1|TRBV27
CASRPPGGNEQFF
>TRBJ2-5|TRBV11-2
CASSLLVSVETQYF
>TRBJ1-2|TRBV15
CATSSQAGSYGYTF
>TRBJ2-5|TRBV4-3
CASSQDNYQETQYF
>TRBJ1-2|TRBV7-2
CASSLGGPYGYTF
>TRBJ2-7|TRBV14
CASSQDLIYEQYF
>TRBJ2-1|TRBV6-5
CATFRAGGYNEQFF
>TRBJ2-1|TRBV19
CASSIGNRLAGSLRSRYNEQFF
>TRBJ1-1|TRBV9
CASSAMTDMNTEAFF
>TRBJ1-1|TRBV30
CAWSHQDSRDTEAFF
>TRBJ2-5|TRBV23-1
CASSQETQYF
>TRBJ1-2|TRBV5-6
CASRLQGAVGYTF